The clone carrying this TCR beta chain was observed at least ten times. What it recognizes is unknown. This specimen belongs to a study of identical twins. Overall study findings and caveats: Conclusions came from cross-sectional statistical analysis, not from following the same donors. Whereas memory repertoires showed no such difference, abundant cord blood beta clonotypes carried fewer insertions. Sequences that were beta out-of-frame showed weaker excess twin sharing.

Trimming took 1 base from V and 2 from J; bases not matched to a gene: 3. This CDR3 spans 16 amino acids. CDR1 and CDR2 from the germline V gene are LGHDT and YNNKEL (reference sequence). Each CDR3 protein is one row after TCRdb ran MiXCR on the 5' RACE reads. Among about 1.7 million distinct CDR3 sequences listed, less than 35% were seen once. J is TRBJ2-3 and V is TRBV3-1, with 10 bases that match TRBD2. The sequence was obtained from a newborn girl in good health. Specimen: cord blood. DNA of the CDR3: TGTGCCAGCAGCCAAGTAGCGGGGGGACTCACAGATACGCAGTATTTT. It codes for CASSQVAGGLTDTQYF.